These T cell receptor beta chains were read from a single sample in a study of shared clonotypes between healthy human individuals. Profiling relied on immunoSEQ multiplex PCR, and the TCRdb table lists in-frame clones only, not all of them. In the table there are fewer than 850,000 clones, roughly 70% of which are singletons. Material for sequencing was memory CD4+ T cells sorted from blood. Receptors originate from a woman in her twenties or thirties in good health. CDR3s include the opening cysteine and the closing phenylalanine or tryptophan. Fields, in order: D gene, CDR3 length, V gene, clone size, J gene, CDR3 DNA, CDR3 protein. D genes are given only for firm matches. Not every row has a clone size; where given, it reads once, few, many or a size class.

D gene: .; CDR3 length: 18; V gene: TRBV18; clone size: .; J gene: TRBJ1-2; CDR3 DNA: TGTGCCAGCTCACCGAATAGGGGCGGATACCGGACTAACTATGGCTACACCTTC; CDR3 protein: CASSPNRGGYRTNYGYTF
D gene: TRBD2; CDR3 length: 17; V gene: TRBV30; clone size: .; J gene: TRBJ2-1; CDR3 DNA: TGTGCCTGGAGTTCCACAGGGTGTAGCGGGAGAAACAATGAGCAGTTCTTC; CDR3 protein: CAWSSTGCSGRNNEQFF
D gene: TRBD1; CDR3 length: 17; V gene: TRBV27; clone size: .; J gene: TRBJ2-7; CDR3 DNA: TGTGCCAGCAGAACTATTCAAAGGGACAGAAGCTCCTACGAGCAGTACTTC; CDR3 protein: CASRTIQRDRSSYEQYF
D gene: .; CDR3 length: 15; V gene: TRBV6-1; clone size: .; J gene: TRBJ2-6; CDR3 DNA: TGTGCCACCCGGGATTTGGGTTTTGGGGCCAACGTCCTGACTTTC; CDR3 protein: CATRDLGFGANVLTF
D gene: .; CDR3 length: 13; V gene: TRBV7-2; clone size: .; J gene: TRBJ2-3; CDR3 DNA: TGTGCCAGCAGTTTGGGACCCAGAAATACGCAGTATTTT; CDR3 protein: CASSLGPRNTQYF
D gene: .; CDR3 length: 15; V gene: TRBV28; clone size: .; J gene: TRBJ1-4; CDR3 DNA: TGTGCCAGCAGTTCCCAAGGGGGTTCTAATGAAAAACTGTTTTTT; CDR3 protein: CASSSQGGSNEKLFF
D gene: TRBD2; CDR3 length: 15; V gene: TRBV5-1; clone size: .; J gene: TRBJ2-1; CDR3 DNA: TGCGCCAGCAGTAATCAGCGGGGACCCTACAATGAGCAGTTCTTC; CDR3 protein: CASSNQRGPYNEQFF
D gene: TRBD2; CDR3 length: 13; V gene: TRBV9; clone size: .; J gene: TRBJ2-5; CDR3 DNA: TGTGCCAGCAACCGAGTAGCGGGAGGGGCCCAGTACTTC; CDR3 protein: CASNRVAGGAQYF
D gene: .; CDR3 length: 12; V gene: TRBV28; clone size: .; J gene: TRBJ2-7; CDR3 DNA: TGTGCCAGCACGACAGTTTCCTACGAGCAGTACTTC; CDR3 protein: CASTTVSYEQYF
D gene: .; CDR3 length: 12; V gene: TRBV28; clone size: .; J gene: TRBJ2-7; CDR3 DNA: TGTGCCAGCAGGAGCAGATTCTACGAGCAGTACTTC; CDR3 protein: CASRSRFYEQYF
D gene: TRBD2; CDR3 length: 13; V gene: TRBV4-2; clone size: many; J gene: TRBJ2-1; CDR3 DNA: TGTGCCAGCACTCTAGCGGATTACAATGAGCAGTTCTTC; CDR3 protein: CASTLADYNEQFF
D gene: .; CDR3 length: 14; V gene: TRBV19; clone size: .; J gene: TRBJ1-5; CDR3 DNA: TGTGCCAGTAGTATTTCAGGGGGCAATCAGCCCCAGCATTTT; CDR3 protein: CASSISGGNQPQHF
D gene: .; CDR3 length: 15; V gene: TRBV7-7; clone size: .; J gene: TRBJ2-2; CDR3 DNA: TGTGCCAGCAGCGACACCCGGACACACACCGGGGAGCTGTTTTTT; CDR3 protein: CASSDTRTHTGELFF
D gene: .; CDR3 length: 15; V gene: TRBV28; clone size: few; J gene: TRBJ2-7; CDR3 DNA: TGTGCCAGCAGTTTGATCCGAATCCCCCCAGCCGAGCAGTACTTC; CDR3 protein: CASSLIRIPPAEQYF
D gene: TRBD2; CDR3 length: 18; V gene: TRBV4-2; clone size: few; J gene: TRBJ2-1; CDR3 DNA: TGTGCCAGCAGCCCGGGACTAGCGGGAGGGCAAGCGCACAATGAGCAGTTCTTC; CDR3 protein: CASSPGLAGGQAHNEQFF
D gene: .; CDR3 length: 17; V gene: TRBV7-9; clone size: .; J gene: TRBJ2-7; CDR3 DNA: TGTGCCAGCAGCGGCGGATCGGGACTCGTTAGCTCCTACGAGCAGTACTTC; CDR3 protein: CASSGGSGLVSSYEQYF
D gene: TRBD1; CDR3 length: 14; V gene: TRBV19; clone size: .; J gene: TRBJ2-1; CDR3 DNA: TGTGCCAGTAGGGGGGACAGGGGGCGGTCTGAGCAGTTCTTC; CDR3 protein: CASRGDRGRSEQFF
D gene: TRBD2; CDR3 length: 14; V gene: TRBV12-5; clone size: .; J gene: TRBJ2-1; CDR3 DNA: TGTGCTAGTGGGGTAGCGGGACTATACAATGAGCAGTTCTTC; CDR3 protein: CASGVAGLYNEQFF
D gene: .; CDR3 length: 16; V gene: TRBV7-6; clone size: .; J gene: TRBJ2-3; CDR3 DNA: TGTGCCAGCAGCGTACGGTCGGGAGTGGTAGCAGATACGCAGTATTTT; CDR3 protein: CASSVRSGVVADTQYF
D gene: .; CDR3 length: 14; V gene: TRBV14; clone size: .; J gene: TRBJ2-7; CDR3 DNA: TGTGCCAGCAGCCTCTTCGGACAGTCTTACGAGCAGTACTTC; CDR3 protein: CASSLFGQSYEQYF
D gene: .; CDR3 length: 16; V gene: TRBV5-1; clone size: many; J gene: TRBJ2-1; CDR3 DNA: TGCGCCAGCAGCTTGGGATCGGGAGAGTACTACAATGAGCAGTTCTTC; CDR3 protein: CASSLGSGEYYNEQFF
D gene: .; CDR3 length: 13; V gene: TRBV6-5; clone size: .; J gene: TRBJ1-1; CDR3 DNA: TGTGCCAGCAGTCACACAGCGAACACTGAAGCTTTCTTT; CDR3 protein: CASSHTANTEAFF
D gene: .; CDR3 length: 13; V gene: TRBV28; clone size: once; J gene: TRBJ2-7; CDR3 DNA: TGTGCCAGCAGTCCAGGGACGGTCTACGAGCAGTACTTC; CDR3 protein: CASSPGTVYEQYF
D gene: TRBD1; CDR3 length: 15; V gene: TRBV5-1; clone size: few; J gene: TRBJ2-1; CDR3 DNA: TGCGCCAGCAGCTTGGGGGACAGAGACTACAATGAGCAGTTCTTC; CDR3 protein: CASSLGDRDYNEQFF
D gene: TRBD2; CDR3 length: 15; V gene: TRBV2; clone size: once; J gene: TRBJ2-1; CDR3 DNA: TGTGCCACCTCCCCTCTAGCGGGGTGGGGCAATGAGCAGTTCTTC; CDR3 protein: CATSPLAGWGNEQFF
D gene: .; CDR3 length: 12; V gene: TRBV30; clone size: .; J gene: TRBJ2-3; CDR3 DNA: TGTGCCTGGACTAGTGGCCCAGATACGCAGTATTTT; CDR3 protein: CAWTSGPDTQYF
D gene: TRBD1; CDR3 length: 16; V gene: TRBV7-9; clone size: few; J gene: TRBJ2-1; CDR3 DNA: TGTGCCAGCAGCCCCTGGCCTGGACAGGGTGACACTTGGCAGTTCTTC; CDR3 protein: CASSPWPGQGDTWQFF
D gene: .; CDR3 length: 14; V gene: TRBV21-1; clone size: .; J gene: TRBJ2-4; CDR3 DNA: TGTGCCAGCCCAAGGGATACCCACGGGCTGCGGTTGTACTTC; CDR3 protein: CASPRDTHGLRLYF
D gene: .; CDR3 length: 11; V gene: TRBV29-1; clone size: .; J gene: TRBJ1-1; CDR3 DNA: TGCAGCGTTGGGGAACAGAGACAAGCTTTCTTT; CDR3 protein: CSVGEQRQAFF
D gene: TRBD2; CDR3 length: 15; V gene: TRBV19; clone size: .; J gene: TRBJ2-1; CDR3 DNA: TGTGCCAGTAGTGTACTAGCGGGAGGAATTAATGAGCAGTTCTTC; CDR3 protein: CASSVLAGGINEQFF
D gene: TRBD1; CDR3 length: 15; V gene: TRBV5-1; clone size: few; J gene: TRBJ1-3; CDR3 DNA: TGCGCCAGCAGCATCGGACAGGGATCTGGAAACACCATATATTTT; CDR3 protein: CASSIGQGSGNTIYF
D gene: TRBD1; CDR3 length: 13; V gene: TRBV6-5; clone size: .; J gene: TRBJ1-2; CDR3 DNA: TGTGCCAGCAGTTACGGACAGGAATATGGCTACACCTTC; CDR3 protein: CASSYGQEYGYTF
D gene: .; CDR3 length: 15; V gene: TRBV6-5; clone size: .; J gene: TRBJ1-5; CDR3 DNA: TGTGCCAGCAGTTACTCGTTCGGGAGCAATCAGCCCCAGCATTTT; CDR3 protein: CASSYSFGSNQPQHF